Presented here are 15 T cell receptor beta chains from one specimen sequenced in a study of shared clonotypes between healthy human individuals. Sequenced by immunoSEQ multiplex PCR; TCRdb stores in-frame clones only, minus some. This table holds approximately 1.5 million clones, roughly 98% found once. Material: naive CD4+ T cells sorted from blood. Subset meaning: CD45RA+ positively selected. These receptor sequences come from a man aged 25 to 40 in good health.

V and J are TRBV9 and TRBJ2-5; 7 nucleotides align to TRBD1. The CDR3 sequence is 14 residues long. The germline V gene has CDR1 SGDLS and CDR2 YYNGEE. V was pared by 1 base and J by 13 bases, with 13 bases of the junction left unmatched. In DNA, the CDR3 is TGTGCCAGCAGCGTATCCCACCGGACCGGGACAGTGTACTTC. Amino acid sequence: CASSVSHRTGTVYF.

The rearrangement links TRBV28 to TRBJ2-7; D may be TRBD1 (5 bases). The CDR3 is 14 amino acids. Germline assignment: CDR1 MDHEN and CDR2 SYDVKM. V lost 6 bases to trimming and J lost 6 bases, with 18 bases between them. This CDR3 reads CASSPGAPHPEQYF. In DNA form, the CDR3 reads TGTGCCAGCAGCCCTGGGGCCCCCCACCCCGAGCAGTACTTC.

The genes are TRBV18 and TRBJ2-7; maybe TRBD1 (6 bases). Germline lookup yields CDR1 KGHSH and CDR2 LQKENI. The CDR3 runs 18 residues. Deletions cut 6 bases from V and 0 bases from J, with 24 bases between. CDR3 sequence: CASSPRGGRWQPSYEQYF. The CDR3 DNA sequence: TGTGCCAGCTCCCCCAGGGGCGGGCGTTGGCAACCCTCCTACGAGCAGTACTTC.

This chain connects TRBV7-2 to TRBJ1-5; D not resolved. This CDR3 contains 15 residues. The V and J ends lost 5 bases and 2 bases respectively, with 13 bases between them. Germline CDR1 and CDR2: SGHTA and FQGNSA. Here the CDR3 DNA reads TGTGCCAGCAGCCCCAGGCCCAGAGGCAATCAGCCCCAGCATTTT. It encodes CASSPRPRGNQPQHF.

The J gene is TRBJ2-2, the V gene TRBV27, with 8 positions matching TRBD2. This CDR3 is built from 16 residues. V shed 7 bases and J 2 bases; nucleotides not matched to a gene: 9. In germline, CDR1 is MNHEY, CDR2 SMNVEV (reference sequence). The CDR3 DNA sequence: TGTGCCAGCAAACCTAGCGGGCAACCTAACACCGGGGAGCTGTTTTTT. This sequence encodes CASKPSGQPNTGELFF.

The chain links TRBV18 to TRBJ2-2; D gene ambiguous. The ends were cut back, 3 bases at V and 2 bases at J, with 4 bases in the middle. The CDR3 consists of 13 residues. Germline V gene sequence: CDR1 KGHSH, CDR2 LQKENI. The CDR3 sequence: CASSPRNTGELFF. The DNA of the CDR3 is TGTGCCAGCTCACCGCGTAACACCGGGGAGCTGTTTTTT.

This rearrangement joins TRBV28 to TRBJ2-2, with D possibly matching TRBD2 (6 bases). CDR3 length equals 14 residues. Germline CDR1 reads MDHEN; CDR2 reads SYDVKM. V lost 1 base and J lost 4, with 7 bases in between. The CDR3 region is CASSLYGSTGELFF. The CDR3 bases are TGTGCCAGCAGTTTATACGGGAGCACCGGGGAGCTGTTTTTT.

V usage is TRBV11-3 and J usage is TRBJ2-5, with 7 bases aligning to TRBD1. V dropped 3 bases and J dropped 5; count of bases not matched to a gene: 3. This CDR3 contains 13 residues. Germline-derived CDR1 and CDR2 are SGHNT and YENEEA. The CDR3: CASSFQGEETQYF. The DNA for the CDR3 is TGTGCCAGCAGCTTCCAGGGGGAGGAGACCCAGTACTTC.

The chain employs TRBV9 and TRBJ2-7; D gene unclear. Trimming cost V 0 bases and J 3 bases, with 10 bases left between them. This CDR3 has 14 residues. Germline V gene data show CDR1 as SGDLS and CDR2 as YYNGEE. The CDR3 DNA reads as TGTGCCAGCAGCGTAGCATACGGAGACTACGAGCAGTACTTC. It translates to CASSVAYGDYEQYF.

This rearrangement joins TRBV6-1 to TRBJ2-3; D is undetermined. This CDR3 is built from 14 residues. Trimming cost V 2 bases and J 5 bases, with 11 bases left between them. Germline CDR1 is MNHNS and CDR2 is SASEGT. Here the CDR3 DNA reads TGTGCCAGCAGTGAATCGCAGGTTCGAGATACGCAGTATTTT. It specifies CASSESQVRDTQYF.

The chain's CDR3 is CASSLVGASLGSETQYF. The CDR3 DNA reads TGTGCCAGCAGCTTAGTAGGCGCTAGCTTGGGTTCGGAGACCCAGTACTTC. The chain has TRBV11-1 and TRBJ2-5; perhaps TRBD2 as D (5 bases). This CDR3 is 17 amino acids long. The V end lost 1 base, the J end lost 5 bases, and 20 bases lay between the germline ends. Germline V gene sequence: CDR1 SGHAT, CDR2 FQDESV (reference sequence).

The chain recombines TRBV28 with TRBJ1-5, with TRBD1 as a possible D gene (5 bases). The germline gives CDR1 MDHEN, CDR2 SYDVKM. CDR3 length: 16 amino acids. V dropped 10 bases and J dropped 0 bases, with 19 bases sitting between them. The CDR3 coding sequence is TGTGCCACCGGGACGGGGGGAGGGCATAGCAATCAGCCCCAGCATTTT. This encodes CATGTGGGHSNQPQHF.

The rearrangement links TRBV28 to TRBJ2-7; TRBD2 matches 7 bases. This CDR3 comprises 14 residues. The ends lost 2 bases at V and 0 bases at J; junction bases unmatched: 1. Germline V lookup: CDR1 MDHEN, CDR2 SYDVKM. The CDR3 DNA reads TGTGCCAGCAGTTTAGGGGGGGTCTCCTACGAGCAGTACTTC. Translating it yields CASSLGGVSYEQYF.

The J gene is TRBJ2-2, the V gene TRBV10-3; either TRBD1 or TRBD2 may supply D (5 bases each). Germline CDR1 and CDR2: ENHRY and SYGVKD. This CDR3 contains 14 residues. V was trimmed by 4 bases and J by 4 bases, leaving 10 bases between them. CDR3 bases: TGTGCCATCAGTGCCGGGGCTATCACCGGGGAGCTGTTTTTT. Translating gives CAISAGAITGELFF.

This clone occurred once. CDR3 bases: TGCGCCAGCAGCCAAGGTGCGACAGGGGATTTCTATGGCTACACCTTC. Residues: CASSQGATGDFYGYTF. The chain carries TRBV4-1 and TRBJ1-2, with 8 nucleotides matching TRBD1. The CDR3 is 16 residues long. The germline V gene encodes CDR1 MGHRA and CDR2 YSYEKL. V was clipped by 1 base and J by 4 bases; unmatched bases: 8.